This entry concerns a single TCR beta chain. Its antigen remains unidentified. The sample comes from a study of regulatory T cells. Every patient with CD3G deficiency had evidence of autoimmunity. Patients, 2 to 39 years old, had expanded memory T-cell proportions. Overall study findings and caveats: Skewed V and J usage and few unique V-J pairs marked patient repertoires, most in Tregs. Patient CD8+ T cells trended nonsignificantly toward lower Shannon entropy than control CD8+ cells.

The PCR used 52 TRBV and 13 TRBJ primers. Profiling relied on immunoSEQ multiplex PCR, and the TCRdb table lists in-frame clones only, not all of them. The table includes around 15,000 clones, roughly 90% detected once. Germline V gives CDR1 SGDLS, CDR2 YYNGEE. The length of the CDR3 is 16 residues. V was clipped by 0 bases and J by 2 bases, with 14 bases between them. This chain joins TRBV9 and TRBJ1-1, with D tentatively TRBD1 (5 bases). The sequence came from a person aged 18 to 30 with CD3G deficiency. Input material: CD8+ T cells sorted from blood. CDR3 region: CASSVVAGGTNTEAFF. For the CDR3, the DNA is TGTGCCAGCAGCGTAGTGGCTGGGGGGACTAACACTGAAGCTTTCTTT.